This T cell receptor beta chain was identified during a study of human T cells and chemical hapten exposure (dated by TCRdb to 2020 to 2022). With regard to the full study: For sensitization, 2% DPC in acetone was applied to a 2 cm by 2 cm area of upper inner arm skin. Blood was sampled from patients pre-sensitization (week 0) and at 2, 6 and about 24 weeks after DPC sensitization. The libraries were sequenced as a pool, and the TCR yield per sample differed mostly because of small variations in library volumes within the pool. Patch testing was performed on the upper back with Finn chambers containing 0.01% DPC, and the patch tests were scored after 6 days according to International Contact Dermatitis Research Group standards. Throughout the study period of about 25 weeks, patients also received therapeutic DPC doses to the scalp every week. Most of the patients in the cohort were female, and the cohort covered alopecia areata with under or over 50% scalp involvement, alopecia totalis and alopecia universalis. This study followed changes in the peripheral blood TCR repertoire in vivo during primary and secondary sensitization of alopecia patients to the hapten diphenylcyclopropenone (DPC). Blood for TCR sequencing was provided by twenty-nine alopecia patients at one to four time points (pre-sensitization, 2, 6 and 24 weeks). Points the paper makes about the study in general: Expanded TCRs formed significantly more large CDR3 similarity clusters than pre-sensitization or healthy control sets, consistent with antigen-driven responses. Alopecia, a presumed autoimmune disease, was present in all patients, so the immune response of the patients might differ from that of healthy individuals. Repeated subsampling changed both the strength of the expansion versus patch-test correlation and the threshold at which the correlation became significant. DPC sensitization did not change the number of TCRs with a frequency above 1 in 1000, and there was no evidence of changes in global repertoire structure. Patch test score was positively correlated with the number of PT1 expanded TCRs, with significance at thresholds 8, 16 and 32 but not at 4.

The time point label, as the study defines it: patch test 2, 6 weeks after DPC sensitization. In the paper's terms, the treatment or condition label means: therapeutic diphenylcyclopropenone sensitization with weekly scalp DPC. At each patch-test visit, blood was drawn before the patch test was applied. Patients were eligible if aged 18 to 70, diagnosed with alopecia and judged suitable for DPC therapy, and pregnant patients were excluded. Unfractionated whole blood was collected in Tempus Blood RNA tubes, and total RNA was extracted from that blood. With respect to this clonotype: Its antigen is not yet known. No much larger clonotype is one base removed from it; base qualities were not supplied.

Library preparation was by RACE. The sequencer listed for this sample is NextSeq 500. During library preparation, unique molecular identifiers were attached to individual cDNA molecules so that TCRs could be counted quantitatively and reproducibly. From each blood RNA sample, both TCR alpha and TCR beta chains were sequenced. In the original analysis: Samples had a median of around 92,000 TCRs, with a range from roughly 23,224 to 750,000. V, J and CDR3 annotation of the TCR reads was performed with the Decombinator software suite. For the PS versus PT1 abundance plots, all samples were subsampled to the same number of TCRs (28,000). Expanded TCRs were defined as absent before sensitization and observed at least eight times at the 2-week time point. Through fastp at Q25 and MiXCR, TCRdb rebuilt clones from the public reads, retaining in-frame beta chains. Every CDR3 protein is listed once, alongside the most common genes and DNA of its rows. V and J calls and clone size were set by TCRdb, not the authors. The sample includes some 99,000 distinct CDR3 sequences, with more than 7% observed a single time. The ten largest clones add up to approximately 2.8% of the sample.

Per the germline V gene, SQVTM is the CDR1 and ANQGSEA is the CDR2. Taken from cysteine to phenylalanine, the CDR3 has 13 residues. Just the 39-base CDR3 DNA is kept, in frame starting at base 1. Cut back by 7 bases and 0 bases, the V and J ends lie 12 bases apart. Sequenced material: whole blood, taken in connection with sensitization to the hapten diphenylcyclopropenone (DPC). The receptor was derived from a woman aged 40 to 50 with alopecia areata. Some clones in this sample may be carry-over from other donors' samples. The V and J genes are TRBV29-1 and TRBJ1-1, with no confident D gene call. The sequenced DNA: TGCAGCGCGCTTGACTTAATGAACACTGAAGCTTTCTTT. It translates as CSALDLMNTEAFF.